A single sample is the source of the 21 T cell receptor beta chains below, sequenced in a study of T cell responses to AZD1222 COVID-19 vaccine. Here immunoSEQ multiplex PCR was the method, and the copy in TCRdb shows in-frame clones only, minus some. The sample has under 150,000 clones, more than 85% seen once. The sample in question was peripheral blood, obtained on day 0 of AZD1222 vaccination. These receptors all stem from an adult in good health.

The V call is TRBV9, the J call TRBJ1-5, with TRBD1 matching over 8 bases. V was pared by 0 bases and J by 7 bases, with 6 bases of the junction left unmatched. The CDR3 totals 15 residues. Germline values: CDR1 SGDLS, CDR2 YYNGEE. The CDR3 coding sequence is TGTGCCAGCAGCGTAGCTGCGACAGGGGACCAGCCCCAGCATTTT. Protein product: CASSVAATGDQPQHF.

The genes are TRBV6-4 and TRBJ1-4; D is unclear. V gave up 2 bases and J gave up 3 bases, with 4 bases separating them. The CDR3 is made up of 13 amino acids. Germline values: CDR1 MRHNA, CDR2 SNTAGT. The DNA for the CDR3 is TGTGCCAGCAGTGACGCCCCTAATGAAAAACTGTTTTTT. This encodes CASSDAPNEKLFF.

CDR3 in amino acids: CASSPPGRNSYNEQFF. The CDR3 DNA reads TGTGCCAGCTCACCACCGGGTCGAAACTCCTACAATGAGCAGTTCTTC. The chain links TRBV18 to TRBJ2-1, with D unresolved. V was pared by 0 bases and J by 0 bases, with 9 bases between. Germline V gene lookup returns CDR1 KGHSH and CDR2 LQKENI. The CDR3 totals 16 residues.

The chain recombines TRBV14 with TRBJ2-6; a weak D match, TRBD2 (6 bases). Between the trimmed V and J ends, which lost 0 bases and 2 bases, there was a span of 11 bases. Per the germline V gene, CDR1 is SGHDN and CDR2 is FVKESK. This CDR3 spans 17 amino acids. The CDR3 bases are TGTGCCAGCAGCCAAGAACGGACGGGAGCTGGGGCCAACGTCCTGACTTTC. Its translation is CASSQERTGAGANVLTF.

This rearrangement joins TRBV5-1 to TRBJ1-2, with TRBD1 matching over 9 bases. The CDR3 consists of 14 residues. The germline V gene has CDR1 SGHRS and CDR2 YFSETQ. The V gene end was trimmed by 4 bases and the J gene end by 7 bases; junction bases not matched to a gene: 8. CDR3 DNA sequence: TGCGCCAGCAGCGGCGGACAGGGGACTTCTGGCTACACCTTC. Translated, it gives CASSGGQGTSGYTF.

The CDR3 DNA is TGTGCCAGCAGTTTCCGCGGACCCTACGAGCAGTACTTC. Translation gives CASSFRGPYEQYF. V gene TRBV27 combines with J gene TRBJ2-7; D not certain. Germline CDR1 reads MNHEY; CDR2 reads SMNVEV (reference sequence). The V end was cut by 3 bases, the J end by 2 bases, with 8 bases between. The CDR3 spans 13 residues.

This chain links TRBV2 with TRBJ2-1; 8 bases are shared with TRBD2. The CDR3 totals 15 residues. CDR1 and CDR2 from the germline V gene are SNHLY and FYNNEI. The V gene end was trimmed by 8 bases and the J gene end by 8 bases; junction bases not matched to a gene: 14. The CDR3 sequence is CASLTVAGWRDEQFF. CDR3 DNA sequence: TGTGCCAGCCTCACAGTAGCGGGATGGAGGGATGAGCAGTTCTTC.

The chain combines TRBV2 with TRBJ2-5; 9 bases are a match to TRBD2. The CDR3 is 15 amino acids. V lost 6 bases, J lost 4 bases, and 9 bases stayed unmatched. The germline CDR1 and CDR2 sequences are SNHLY and FYNNEI. The CDR3 is CASRGGRAAGETQYF. The CDR3 bases are TGTGCCAGCAGGGGCGGGAGGGCCGCGGGAGAGACCCAGTACTTC.

This clone was recorded only once. This chain connects TRBV7-2 to TRBJ1-2, with unresolved D. The CDR3 runs 14 residues. V was trimmed by 5 bases and J by 3 bases, leaving 13 bases between them. Looked up from germline, CDR1 is SGHTA and CDR2 is FQGNSA. CDR3 sequence (DNA): TGTGCCAGCAGCCGTGAAATAAGTGACTATGGCTACACCTTC. It encodes CASSREISDYGYTF.

This clone was seen only once. This chain joins TRBV2 and TRBJ1-4; D unclear. V lost 6 bases to trimming and J lost 5 bases, with 13 bases between them. Per the germline V gene, CDR1 is SNHLY and CDR2 is FYNNEI. This CDR3 comprises 14 residues. The CDR3 sequence: CASRFLGINEKLFF. CDR3 nucleotide sequence: TGTGCCAGCAGATTTCTGGGTATAAATGAAAAACTGTTTTTT.

The J gene is TRBJ2-1, the V gene TRBV27, with D uncertain. The length of the CDR3 is 13 residues. The germline CDR1 and CDR2 sequences are MNHEY and SMNVEV (reference sequence). With 5 bases removed from V and 4 bases from J, the gap between germline ends came to 9 bases. CDR3 protein: CASSPQAYNEQFF. The CDR3 nucleotides are TGTGCCAGCAGTCCCCAGGCGTACAATGAGCAGTTCTTC.

The V call is TRBV10-3, the J call TRBJ2-2; 7 bases agree with TRBD1. J lost 7 bases, V lost 10 bases, and 12 bases had no gene match. The CDR3 totals 14 residues. Germline CDR1 reads ENHRY; CDR2 reads SYGVKD. The CDR3 loop reads CATAPEQGFGELFF. DNA for the CDR3: TGTGCCACCGCCCCCGAACAGGGGTTCGGGGAGCTGTTTTTT.

The rearrangement links TRBV12-3 or TRBV12-4 to TRBJ2-3; the D gene is possibly TRBD2 (6 bases). V was clipped by 3 bases and J by 7 bases, with 11 bases between them. The CDR3 is 13 residues long. The CDR3: CASSFRGEYTQYF. CDR3 nucleotides: TGTGCCAGCAGTTTCCGCGGGGAATATACGCAGTATTTT.

V and J are TRBV5-4 and TRBJ2-7; D is ambiguous. Germline V lookup: CDR1 SGHNT, CDR2 YYREEE (reference sequence). Trimming removed 0 bases from V and 2 bases from J, with 9 bases in between. The CDR3 contains 14 residues. This CDR3 is CASSLGGYTYEQYF. The CDR3 nucleotides read TGTGCCAGCAGCTTGGGAGGCTACACCTACGAGCAGTACTTC.

The chain is built from TRBV27 and TRBJ2-3, with 7 bases fitting TRBD2. The CDR3 runs to 15 residues. V shed 5 bases, J shed 2 bases, and the junction held 7 bases outside the gene matches. Germline CDR1 reads MNHEY; CDR2 reads SMNVEV (reference sequence). The CDR3 here is CASSGLRGFTDTQYF. The CDR3, as DNA: TGTGCCAGCAGTGGTCTGCGGGGGTTCACAGATACGCAGTATTTT.

The chain recombines TRBV28 with TRBJ1-5; D gene uncertain. V lost 6 bases and J lost 1, with 7 bases in between. From germline, CDR1 is MDHEN and CDR2 SYDVKM. The CDR3 has 13 amino acids. The CDR3, as DNA: TGTGCCAGCAGATGGAAAAGCAATCAGCCCCAGCATTTT. This codes for CASRWKSNQPQHF.

J is TRBJ2-7 and V is TRBV27; 12 nucleotides agree with TRBD2. Germline CDR1 and CDR2: MNHEY and SMNVEV (reference sequence). The length of the CDR3 is 18 residues. V lost 0 bases to trimming and J lost 2 bases; unmatched junction nucleotides: 8. CDR3 sequence (DNA): TGTGCCAGCAGTTTATCCCCCCTGACTAGCGGGGGAACCTACGAGCAGTACTTC. It is translated as CASSLSPLTSGGTYEQYF.

V is TRBV11-2 and J is TRBJ1-1; D is uncertain. Germline CDR1 SGHAT, CDR2 FQNNGV. V dropped 1 base and J dropped 8 bases, with 14 bases sitting between them. CDR3 length: 14 residues. The CDR3 region is CASSLVASVQEAFF. Here the CDR3 DNA reads TGTGCCAGCAGCTTAGTGGCATCAGTACAAGAAGCTTTCTTT.

This chain uses TRBV11-3 with TRBJ2-5; TRBD2 is a possible D gene (5 bases). Germline V gene data show CDR1 as SGHNT and CDR2 as YENEEA. V gave up 5 bases and J gave up 5 bases, with 12 bases separating them. The CDR3 covers 13 residues. The CDR3 DNA is TGTGCCAGCAGCGGGCTAGCCCGGGAGACCCAGTACTTC. Encoded protein: CASSGLARETQYF.

This chain links TRBV7-9 with TRBJ2-3; 11 bases line up with TRBD2. The V segment lost 2 bases and the J segment 1 base; nucleotides outside the gene matches: 2. The CDR3 runs 16 residues. CDR1 and CDR2 from the germline V gene are SEHNR and FQNEAQ (reference sequence). CDR3 coding DNA: TGTGCCAGCAGCTTACTTAGCGGGGGGGGCACAGATACGCAGTATTTT. Translating it yields CASSLLSGGGTDTQYF.

This clone was seen a single time. The rearrangement joins TRBV27 to TRBJ2-1; D is ambiguous. The CDR3 runs to 16 residues. Per the germline V gene, CDR1 is MNHEY and CDR2 is SMNVEV (reference sequence). The germline V and J ends were trimmed by 0 bases and 0 bases, with 9 bases remaining between them. The CDR3 sequence is CASSLSARSSYNEQFF. In nucleotides, the CDR3 is TGTGCCAGCAGTTTATCCGCTAGGAGCTCCTACAATGAGCAGTTCTTC.